One TCR beta chain is described in this entry. Its antigen has not been determined. No quality values exist for individual bases; no much larger clone is one base distant. Genomic DNA was extracted from sorted cells for sequencing of the TCRbeta CDR3 region. The immunoSEQ Assay was used to sequence the TCRbeta CDR3 regions. The immuneACCESS repertoire file appears here via TCRdb, limited to in-frame rearrangements. These files lack a portion of the clones; in checked studies, under half of the deficit traces to unresolved V genes, and the cause of the others is not known. The sample table lists some 70,000 clones, around 84% of them with a count of one. The ten largest account for around 2.4% of the sample. This record comes from a study of OX40 agonist ivuxolimab in advanced cancers. At the level of the whole study: Ivuxolimab was an agonistic, fully human IgG2 monoclonal antibody directed against OX40 (CD134), a costimulatory receptor. In the dose-escalation cohort, 82.7% of patients were male, and the mean age was about 55 years, with a range of about 23 to 90. Patients were allowed to have had prior anti-PD-1, anti-PD-L1 or anti-CTLA-4 therapy, and about 40% of the dose-escalation patients had been treated with checkpoint inhibitors. The paper describes the monotherapy dose-escalation part (N of about 54 patients) of the phase I trial of ivuxolimab. Among the approximately 54 dose-escalation patients, approximately 20 had hepatocellular carcinoma, some 15 melanoma, 9 renal cell carcinoma and 9 head and neck cancer. Intravenous ivuxolimab was administered to patients every 2 weeks at six dose levels: 0.01, 0.1, 0.3, 1.5, 3 and 10 mg/kg. Partial responses occurred in three dose-escalation patients, of whom one had hepatocellular carcinoma and two had cutaneous melanoma. Peripheral TCRbeta sequencing aimed to test whether ivuxolimab altered TCR sequence diversity and caused clonal T-cell expansion. Results the study describes overall, beyond this receptor: In the 0.1-3.0 mg/kg groups, partial responders had among the lowest normalized peripheral clonal expansion, particularly in CD8+ T cells. On average, CD8+ T cells showed more expanded clones than CD4+ T cells after ivuxolimab. Low levels of normalized T-cell clonal expansion were also seen in some patients who did not respond. Which antigens the clonally expanded peripheral T cells were specific for was not determined. At doses of 0.1 to 3.0 mg/kg, clonal expansion of both CD4+ and CD8+ blood T cells was observed from baseline to week 6.

Including cysteine and phenylalanine, the CDR3 has 13 amino acids. Only the CDR3 portion is preserved as DNA: 39 bases, with reading frame beginning at the first base. CDR1 SQVTM and CDR2 ANQGSEA were looked up in the germline V gene. V is cut back by 4 bases and J by 2 bases, with 1 base in the junction unmatched. Patients with a history of autoimmune disease or receiving systemic immunosuppression were excluded from the trial. In every dose cohort, peripheral blood was drawn for TCR sequencing at baseline, cycle 4 day 1, and cycle 7 day 1. Samples were obtained from an open-label, multicenter, first-in-human phase I dose-escalation trial of ivuxolimab. Adults with locally advanced or metastatic head and neck squamous cell, hepatocellular, melanoma or renal cell carcinoma were enrolled in the trial. Before TCR sequencing, CD4+ T cells and CD8+ T cells were sorted from peripheral blood as separate populations.

The sequence was obtained from an adult with an advanced solid tumor such as melanoma, head and neck, liver or kidney cancer. Sequencing used CD4+ or CD8+ T cells sorted from blood, obtained in a trial of the OX40 agonist ivuxolimab. Recombination linked TRBV29-1 to TRBJ1-2; 10 bases in the junction line up with TRBD1. Read as DNA, the sequence is TGCAGCGTTGGGGGACAGGGGAACTATGGCTACACCTTC. Translated, it reads CSVGGQGNYGYTF.